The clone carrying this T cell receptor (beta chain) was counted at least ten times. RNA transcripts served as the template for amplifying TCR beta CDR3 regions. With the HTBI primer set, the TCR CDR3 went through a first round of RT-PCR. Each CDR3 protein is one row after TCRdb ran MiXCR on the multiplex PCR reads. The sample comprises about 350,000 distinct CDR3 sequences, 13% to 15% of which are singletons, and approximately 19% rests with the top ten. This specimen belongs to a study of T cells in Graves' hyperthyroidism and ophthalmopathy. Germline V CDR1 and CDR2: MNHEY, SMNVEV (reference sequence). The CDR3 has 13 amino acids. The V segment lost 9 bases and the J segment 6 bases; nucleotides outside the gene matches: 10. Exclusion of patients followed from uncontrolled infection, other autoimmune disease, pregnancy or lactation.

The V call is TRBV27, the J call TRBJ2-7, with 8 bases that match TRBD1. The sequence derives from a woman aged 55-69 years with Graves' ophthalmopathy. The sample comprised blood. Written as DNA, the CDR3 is TGTGCCAGTACGGACAGGGAAGTGGCCGAGCAGTACTTC. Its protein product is CASTDREVAEQYF.